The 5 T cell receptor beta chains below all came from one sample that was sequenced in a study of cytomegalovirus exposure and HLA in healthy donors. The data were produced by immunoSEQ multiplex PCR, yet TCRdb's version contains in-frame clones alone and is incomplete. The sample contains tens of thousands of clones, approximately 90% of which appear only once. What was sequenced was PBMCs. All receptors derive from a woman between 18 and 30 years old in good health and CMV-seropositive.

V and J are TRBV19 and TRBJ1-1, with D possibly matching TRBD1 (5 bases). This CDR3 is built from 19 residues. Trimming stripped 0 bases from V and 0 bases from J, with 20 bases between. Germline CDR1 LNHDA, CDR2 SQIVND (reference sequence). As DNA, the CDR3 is TGTGCCAGTAGTATAGATCGTGGACGTGGGGCCACCATGAACACTGAAGCTTTCTTT. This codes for CASSIDRGRGATMNTEAFF.

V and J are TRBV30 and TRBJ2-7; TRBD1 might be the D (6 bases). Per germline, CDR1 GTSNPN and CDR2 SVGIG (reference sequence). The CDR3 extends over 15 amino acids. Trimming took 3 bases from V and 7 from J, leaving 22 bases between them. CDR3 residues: CAWRPKQGWDGEQYF. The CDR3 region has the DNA TGTGCCTGGAGACCCAAGCAGGGGTGGGACGGGGAGCAGTACTTC.

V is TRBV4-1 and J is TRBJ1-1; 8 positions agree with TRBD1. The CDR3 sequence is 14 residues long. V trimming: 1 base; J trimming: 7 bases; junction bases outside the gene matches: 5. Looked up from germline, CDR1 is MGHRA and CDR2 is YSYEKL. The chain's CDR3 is CASSQGQGANEAFF. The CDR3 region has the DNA TGCGCCAGCAGCCAAGGTCAGGGGGCGAATGAAGCTTTCTTT.

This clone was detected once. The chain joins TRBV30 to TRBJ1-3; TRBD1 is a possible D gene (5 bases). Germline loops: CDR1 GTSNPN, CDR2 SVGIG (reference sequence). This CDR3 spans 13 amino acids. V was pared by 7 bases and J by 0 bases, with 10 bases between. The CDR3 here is CASQGSSGNTIYF. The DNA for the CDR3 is TGTGCCTCCCAGGGTAGCTCTGGAAACACCATATATTTT.

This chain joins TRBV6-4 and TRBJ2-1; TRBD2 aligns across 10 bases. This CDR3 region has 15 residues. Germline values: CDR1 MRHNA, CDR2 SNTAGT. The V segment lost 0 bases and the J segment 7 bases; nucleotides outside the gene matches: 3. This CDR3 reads CASSDSSGGRNEQFF. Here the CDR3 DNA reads TGTGCCAGCAGTGACTCTAGCGGGGGGAGGAATGAGCAGTTCTTC.